Sequencing of this T cell receptor (beta chain) was carried out in a study of T cell changes during pregnancy in multiple sclerosis. Only in-frame clones appear in the TCRdb table, and some are missing; sequencing was by immunoSEQ multiplex PCR. The profile covers about 44,000 clones, with about nine tenths appearing a single time and 0.67% taken by the ten largest. The CDR3 is 16 residues long. V was pared by 1 base and J by 2 bases, with 6 bases of the junction left unmatched. The germline V gene encodes CDR1 SGHDT and CDR2 YYEEEE. This sample comprised CD4+ T cells from peripheral blood mononuclear cells, obtained in the first trimester of pregnancy. The receptor's source is a female donor with multiple sclerosis, enrolled in a pregnancy study. The genes are TRBV5-6 and TRBJ2-5; 9 nucleotides match TRBD1. This CDR3 is CASSLPGTGFQETQYF. CDR3 nucleotide sequence: TGTGCCAGCAGCTTGCCCGGGACAGGGTTTCAAGAGACCCAGTACTTC.